The T cell receptor (beta chain) described here comes from a study of cytomegalovirus exposure and HLA in healthy donors. General study results and limits: Reports indicated that the classifier achieved high specificity and sensitivity in diagnosing cytomegalovirus status. Roughly even sequencing depth across donors was the assumption behind the presence/absence analyses.

Note on this clone: Antigen specificity is unknown.

V was pared by 4 bases and J by 1 base, with 15 bases between. The CDR3 contains 15 residues. Germline V CDR1 and CDR2: SGDLS, YYNGEE. Both 60 Vbeta primers and 13 Jbeta primers went into the PCR. Assay used: immunoSEQ multiplex PCR; TCRdb lists only in-frame clones, some missing. The sample lists about 160,000 clones, around 86% occurring once. The rearrangement uses TRBV9 and TRBJ2-7; TRBD1 might be the D (6 bases). This clonotype was obtained from a human donor in good health. Sequences were obtained from PBMCs. The CDR3 region is CASSPTGTDSYEQYF. The DNA of the CDR3 is TGTGCCAGCAGCCCAACAGGGACCGATTCCTACGAGCAGTACTTC.